These 18 T cell receptor beta chains were all obtained from the same sample, sequenced in a study of cytomegalovirus exposure and HLA in healthy donors. PCR employed 60 Vbeta and 13 Jbeta primers. TCRdb keeps only in-frame clones here, not all; method: immunoSEQ multiplex PCR. The data show 150,000 to 200,000 clones, around 80% seen once. Sample: PBMCs. Receptor source: a man aged 35-49 years in good health and CMV-seronegative.

CDR3 nucleotides: TGTGCCAGCAGCCGCCCTCTGGGACTAGTCGGAGTAGATACGCAGTATTTT. Translating it yields CASSRPLGLVGVDTQYF. This chain joins TRBV5-8 and TRBJ2-3; 8 nucleotides align to TRBD2. The CDR3 spans 17 residues. Per the germline V gene, CDR1 is SGHTS and CDR2 is YDEGEE. V trimming: 4 bases; J trimming: 5 bases; junction bases outside the gene matches: 15. Using reference TRBV5-8 and TRBJ2-3 for the parts outside the CDR3, the full variable domain is EAGVTQSPTHLIKTRGQQATLRCSPISGHTSVYWYQQALGLGLQFLLWYDEGEERNRGNFPPRFSGRQFPNYSSELNVNALELEDSALYLCASSRPLGLVGVDTQYFGPGTRLTVL.

The rearrangement joins TRBV29-1 to TRBJ1-4; the D gene is possibly TRBD1 (5 bases). The CDR3 spans 13 residues. With 4 bases removed from V and 5 bases from J, the gap between germline ends came to 11 bases. Per the germline V gene, CDR1 is SQVTM and CDR2 is ANQGSEA. Written as DNA, the CDR3 is TGCAGCGTTGGTGACAGACGAAATGAAAAACTGTTTTTT. This sequence encodes CSVGDRRNEKLFF.

The CDR3: CASSPLRVLAYEQYF. CDR3 coding DNA: TGTGCCAGCAGCCCTTTGAGGGTTTTGGCCTACGAGCAGTACTTC. V usage is TRBV28 and J usage is TRBJ2-7; D may be TRBD2 (5 bases). Between the trimmed V and J ends, which lost 6 bases and 2 bases, there was a span of 17 bases. Germline loops: CDR1 MDHEN, CDR2 SYDVKM. The CDR3 extends over 15 amino acids. Combining the CDR3 with reference TRBV28 and TRBJ2-7 gives the whole variable domain DVKVTQSSRYLVKRTGEKVFLECVQDMDHENMFWYRQDPGLGLRLIYFSYDVKMKEKGDIPEGYSVSREKKERFSLILESASTNQTSMYLCASSPLRVLAYEQYFGPGTRLTVT.

The CDR3 loop is CSGTGGLNTGELFF. CDR3 DNA sequence: TGCAGCGGCACGGGGGGACTGAACACCGGGGAGCTGTTTTTT. The V and J genes are TRBV29-1 and TRBJ2-2; 7 nucleotides match TRBD2. Unmatched junction bases numbered 6, after V lost 7 bases and J lost 1 base. There are 14 residues in the CDR3. CDR1 and CDR2 from the germline V gene are SQVTM and ANQGSEA.

The chain combines TRBV27 with TRBJ2-7, with 8 bases lining up with TRBD1. Germline CDR1 reads MNHEY; CDR2 reads SMNVEV (reference sequence). The junction had 6 bases not matched to a gene; V was cut back by 6 bases and J by 2 bases. This CDR3 has 14 residues. CDR3 nucleotide sequence: TGTGCCAGCAGCCCGGGACAGGTAACCTACGAGCAGTACTTC. Its translation: CASSPGQVTYEQYF.

V is TRBV7-8 and J is TRBJ1-1, with 7 bases identical to TRBD1. Per the germline V gene, CDR1 is SGHVS and CDR2 is FQNEAQ. Trimming at V came to 5 bases and at J to 3 bases, leaving 3 bases not matched to a gene. This CDR3 has 13 residues. CDR3 amino acids: CASSTTGDTEAFF. CDR3 DNA sequence: TGTGCCAGCAGCACAACAGGGGACACTGAAGCTTTCTTT.

The chain employs TRBV5-6 and TRBJ2-7, with 10 bases aligning to TRBD1. Germline V CDR1 and CDR2: SGHDT, YYEEEE. V shed 4 bases and J 3 bases; nucleotides not matched to a gene: 7. This CDR3 contains 15 residues. The CDR3 reads CASSRGTGVLYEQYF. Written as DNA, the CDR3 is TGTGCCAGCAGCCGTGGGACAGGGGTCCTCTACGAGCAGTACTTC.

The chain couples TRBV5-1 to TRBJ1-4; D ambiguous. The CDR3 contains 15 residues. V was trimmed by 4 bases and J by 0 bases, leaving 10 bases between them. Germline CDR1 is SGHRS and CDR2 is YFSETQ. CDR3: CASSPNGATNEKLFF. The CDR3 bases are TGCGCCAGCAGCCCAAACGGTGCAACTAATGAAAAACTGTTTTTT. Using reference TRBV5-1 and TRBJ1-4 for the parts outside the CDR3, the full variable domain is KAGVTQTPRYLIKTRGQQVTLSCSPISGHRSVSWYQQTPGQGLQFLFEYFSETQRNKGNFPGRFSGRQFSNSRSEMNVSTLELGDSALYLCASSPNGATNEKLFFGSGTQLSVL.

The V and J genes are TRBV7-9 and TRBJ1-6; D not resolved. Trimming removed 5 bases at V and 7 bases at J, with 9 bases between. Germline V gene data show CDR1 as SEHNR and CDR2 as FQNEAQ (reference sequence). CDR3 length: 13 residues. The CDR3 bases are TGTGCCAGCAGCCAGAAATGGAATTCACCCCTCCACTTT. This codes for CASSQKWNSPLHF.

The rearrangement links TRBV5-4 to TRBJ2-5; the D gene is possibly TRBD1 (5 bases). The germline CDR1 and CDR2 sequences are SGHNT and YYREEE (reference sequence). Trimming pared 4 bases from V and 3 bases from J, leaving 7 bases between. The CDR3 runs 12 residues. The CDR3, as DNA: TGTGCCAGCAGCCGCAGGGAAGAGACCCAGTACTTC. Encoded protein: CASSRREETQYF. Combining the CDR3 with reference TRBV5-4 and TRBJ2-5 gives the whole variable domain ETGVTQSPTHLIKTRGQQVTLRCSSQSGHNTVSWYQQALGQGPQFIFQYYREEENGRGNFPPRFSGLQFPNYSSELNVNALELDDSALYLCASSRREETQYFGPGTRLLVL.

The rearrangement uses TRBV19 and TRBJ2-6; tentative D call: TRBD1 (6 bases). V gave up 0 bases and J gave up 1 base, with 19 bases separating them. The CDR3 contains 20 residues. Germline V gives CDR1 LNHDA, CDR2 SQIVND (reference sequence). CDR3 sequence: CASSIDPETGPWSGANVLTF. DNA for the CDR3: TGTGCCAGTAGTATAGATCCTGAGACAGGACCTTGGTCTGGGGCCAACGTCCTGACTTTC.

The DNA for the CDR3 is TGTGCCAGCAGCAACCCAAAACCTACGGGGGGCTACACCTTC. Its translation is CASSNPKPTGGYTF. V is TRBV7-9 and J is TRBJ1-2; unclear D gene. CDR1 and CDR2 (germline): SEHNR, FQNEAQ (reference sequence). This CDR3 region has 14 residues. Trimming left V 5 bases short and J 8 bases short, with 18 bases between.

This clone was counted between two and nine times. The chain couples TRBV19 to TRBJ2-7; TRBD1 matches 8 bases. Germline V CDR1 and CDR2: LNHDA, SQIVND (reference sequence). The CDR3 has 13 amino acids. Losses at the gene ends were 7 bases for V and 5 bases for J; bases not matched to a gene: 7. This chain's CDR3 is CASKRDRGHEQYF. CDR3 nucleotides: TGTGCCAGTAAACGCGACAGGGGTCACGAGCAGTACTTC.

The chain uses TRBV4-3 and TRBJ1-1; D remains ambiguous. Germline assignment: CDR1 LGHNA and CDR2 YSLEER. CDR3 size: 13 residues. Trimming stripped 0 bases from V and 7 bases from J, with 9 bases between. The CDR3: CASSQDWRSEAFF. CDR3 nucleotide sequence: TGCGCCAGCAGCCAAGATTGGAGAAGTGAAGCTTTCTTT.

CDR3 loop: CASSLLTSTNYNEQFF. Written as DNA, the CDR3 is TGTGCCAGCAGTCTCCTGACTAGCACCAATTACAATGAGCAGTTCTTC. The rearrangement joins TRBV28 to TRBJ2-1, with 7 positions matching TRBD2. Germline CDR1 MDHEN, CDR2 SYDVKM. The length of the CDR3 is 16 residues. Trimming took 5 bases from V and 4 from J; bases not matched to a gene: 11.

The chain couples TRBV7-9 to TRBJ2-1; 7 bases align to TRBD2. The CDR3 extends over 16 amino acids. Germline V gives CDR1 SEHNR, CDR2 FQNEAQ (reference sequence). Losses at the gene ends were 1 base for V and 5 bases for J; bases not matched to a gene: 8. The CDR3 nucleotides read TGTGCCAGCAGCTTAGTGCGACTAGCAGGCCACAATGAGCAGTTCTTC. Protein product: CASSLVRLAGHNEQFF.

This clone was observed once. The chain has TRBV10-3 and TRBJ1-3; 8 positions agree with TRBD1. The trim removed 7 bases at V and 0 bases at J, leaving 8 bases unmatched. The length of the CDR3 is 16 residues. The germline V gene encodes CDR1 ENHRY and CDR2 SYGVKD. The CDR3 reads CAITDSDRASGNTIYF. CDR3 nucleotide sequence: TGTGCCATCACTGATTCGGACAGGGCCTCTGGAAACACCATATATTTT.

The chain carries TRBV6-5 and TRBJ2-2, with a possible D match to TRBD1 (6 bases). The CDR3 runs 15 residues. V lost 6 bases to trimming and J lost 1 base, with 12 bases between them. From germline, CDR1 is MNHEY and CDR2 SVGAGI. The DNA of the CDR3 is TGTGCCAGCAGGCGAACAGGGTTGAACACCGGGGAGCTGTTTTTT. This codes for CASRRTGLNTGELFF.